This T cell receptor (beta chain) stems from a study of CD8 T cells in ankylosing spondylitis. Whole-study findings and limits: Characteristic of ankylosing spondylitis blood, it appeared, was a TCR beta motif comprising several highly homologous variants. Disease-associated clonotypes exhibited CD8+ identity and were relatively infrequent in peripheral blood. Matched synovial fluid from ankylosing spondylitis patients was reported to be enriched for disease-linked clones.

This clonotype has more than one count but fewer than ten. Its cognate antigen is unknown. Quantitative molecular-barcoded 5'-RACE generated the TCR beta libraries. TCRdb itself ran the 5' RACE reads through MiXCR, one entry per CDR3 protein. Of 750,000 to 850,000 distinct CDR3 sequences in the sample, about an eighth were seen once. This clonotype was obtained from a male donor with ankylosing spondylitis. The material sequenced was blood, either unsorted or a sorted T cell fraction (not recorded which).

In DNA, the CDR3 is TGTGCCAGCAGCCAAGGTTCCAGGACCGGACGGGATACGCAGTATTTT. Translated: CASSQGSRTGRDTQYF. The chain couples TRBV4-2 to TRBJ2-3, with D unresolved. V lost 1 base to trimming and J lost 6 bases, with 17 bases between them. This CDR3 has 16 residues. Per germline, CDR1 LGHNA and CDR2 YNFKEQ.